These T cell receptor beta chains were read from a single sample in a study of lymphopenia after photon versus proton radiotherapy. Clones were read by immunoSEQ multiplex PCR, and TCRdb kept only the in-frame ones, dropping some. The sample has some 20,000 clones, just under 85% seen once. The sample was peripheral blood, taken from a patient treated with photon-based radiotherapy. The receptors derive from a woman between 45 and 65 years old with pancreatic cancer. CDR3s include the opening cysteine and the closing phenylalanine or tryptophan. Fields, in order: clone size, D gene, V gene, J gene, CDR3 DNA, CDR3 protein. The D gene is left open where the match is weak. Size values are once, few and many counts, or a class for expanded clones, and some rows have none.

clone_size: few; d_call: -; v_call: TRBV6-1; j_call: TRBJ2-1; cdr3_nt: TGTGCCAGCAGTCGCGCAGGAGACTACTACAATGAGCAGTTCTTC; cdr3_aa: CASSRAGDYYNEQFF
clone_size: -; d_call: -; v_call: TRBV9; j_call: TRBJ2-5; cdr3_nt: TGTGCCAGCAGCGAAGTCGAGCTTCAAGAGACCCAGTACTTC; cdr3_aa: CASSEVELQETQYF
clone_size: -; d_call: -; v_call: TRBV28; j_call: TRBJ2-1; cdr3_nt: TGTGCCAGCAGTGTAGGACGGGACAATGAGCAGTTCTTC; cdr3_aa: CASSVGRDNEQFF
clone_size: -; d_call: -; v_call: TRBV15; j_call: TRBJ1-4; cdr3_nt: TGTGCCACCGGGGCGGGACACGATAATGAAAAACTGTTTTTT; cdr3_aa: CATGAGHDNEKLFF
clone_size: -; d_call: TRBD2; v_call: TRBV19; j_call: TRBJ2-3; cdr3_nt: TGTGCCAGTAGTGGGGGGCTAGCGGGGCGAGATACGCAGTATTTT; cdr3_aa: CASSGGLAGRDTQYF
clone_size: -; d_call: -; v_call: TRBV5-1; j_call: TRBJ2-1; cdr3_nt: TGCGCCAGCAGCTTATCGATTGGACAGAGCTCCTACAATGAGCAGTTCTTC; cdr3_aa: CASSLSIGQSSYNEQFF
clone_size: -; d_call: TRBD2; v_call: TRBV12-5; j_call: TRBJ2-3; cdr3_nt: TGTGCTAGTGGTTTGGCTCCGACTAGCGGGAGAGCAGATACGCAGTATTTT; cdr3_aa: CASGLAPTSGRADTQYF
clone_size: -; d_call: TRBD1; v_call: TRBV5-1; j_call: TRBJ1-1; cdr3_nt: TGCGCCAGCAGCTCGGGGACAGGGCCGAACACTGAAGCTTTCTTT; cdr3_aa: CASSSGTGPNTEAFF
clone_size: once; d_call: TRBD1; v_call: TRBV19; j_call: TRBJ1-4; cdr3_nt: TGTGCCAGTAGAGACAGGGGGGCGTATGGCGAAAAACTGTTTTTT; cdr3_aa: CASRDRGAYGEKLFF
clone_size: -; d_call: -; v_call: TRBV10-3; j_call: TRBJ1-3; cdr3_nt: TGTGCCATCAGTGAGGCAGGGACCTCTGGAAACACCATATATTTT; cdr3_aa: CAISEAGTSGNTIYF
clone_size: once; d_call: TRBD1; v_call: TRBV5-4; j_call: TRBJ2-3; cdr3_nt: TGTGCCAGCAGCGGGACAGGGGTGTTCACAGATACGCAGTATTTT; cdr3_aa: CASSGTGVFTDTQYF
clone_size: -; d_call: -; v_call: TRBV6-5; j_call: TRBJ1-2; cdr3_nt: TGTGCCAGCAGTTACTCGGTGGGGAGTAGGTATGGCTACACCTTC; cdr3_aa: CASSYSVGSRYGYTF
clone_size: -; d_call: -; v_call: TRBV18; j_call: TRBJ1-4; cdr3_nt: TGTGCCAGCTCCCCAGGGGTAGTAGGCGAAAAACTGTTTTTT; cdr3_aa: CASSPGVVGEKLFF
clone_size: -; d_call: -; v_call: TRBV4-2; j_call: TRBJ2-7; cdr3_nt: TGTGCCAGCAGCTTGGACTACGAGCAGTACTTC; cdr3_aa: CASSLDYEQYF
clone_size: -; d_call: -; v_call: TRBV14; j_call: TRBJ2-1; cdr3_nt: TGTGCCAGCAGCCAGGGGCACAGGGACAATGAGCAGTTCTTC; cdr3_aa: CASSQGHRDNEQFF
clone_size: -; d_call: -; v_call: TRBV6-5; j_call: TRBJ2-5; cdr3_nt: TGTGCCAGCAGTTACTCCAGGGGGGGGATCGAGACCCAGTACTTC; cdr3_aa: CASSYSRGGIETQYF
clone_size: -; d_call: -; v_call: TRBV7-2; j_call: TRBJ1-1; cdr3_nt: TGTGCCAGCAGCTTATCCCCCTCAGGTGACACTGAAGCTTTCTTT; cdr3_aa: CASSLSPSGDTEAFF
clone_size: -; d_call: TRBD2; v_call: TRBV6-4; j_call: TRBJ2-2; cdr3_nt: TGTGCCAGCAGCAGCGGGAGTCTCACCGGGGAGCTGTTTTTT; cdr3_aa: CASSSGSLTGELFF
clone_size: -; d_call: TRBD2; v_call: TRBV4-1; j_call: TRBJ2-1; cdr3_nt: TGCGCCAGCAGCCAGAGGAGCGGGAGTTCCTACAATGAGCAGTTCTTC; cdr3_aa: CASSQRSGSSYNEQFF
clone_size: -; d_call: TRBD1; v_call: TRBV7-9; j_call: TRBJ1-5; cdr3_nt: TGTGCCAGCAGCCCTCCGGGTCAGGGGGCGGGTCAGCCCCAGCATTTT; cdr3_aa: CASSPPGQGAGQPQHF
clone_size: -; d_call: -; v_call: TRBV9; j_call: TRBJ2-5; cdr3_nt: TGTGCCAGCAGCGTAGAGGGACTCCGCCTGGAGACCCAGTACTTC; cdr3_aa: CASSVEGLRLETQYF
clone_size: -; d_call: -; v_call: TRBV9; j_call: TRBJ1-4; cdr3_nt: TGTGCCAGCAGCGTAGGCCGAACACAGGGAACTAATGAAAAACTGTTTTTT; cdr3_aa: CASSVGRTQGTNEKLFF
clone_size: -; d_call: -; v_call: TRBV7-2; j_call: TRBJ2-5; cdr3_nt: TGTGCCAGCAGCTTCAGGGGTGAGACCCAGTACTTC; cdr3_aa: CASSFRGETQYF
clone_size: -; d_call: -; v_call: TRBV27; j_call: TRBJ1-2; cdr3_nt: TGTGCCAGCAGCGACTTGAGAACTAACTATGGCTACACCTTC; cdr3_aa: CASSDLRTNYGYTF
clone_size: -; d_call: -; v_call: TRBV5-1; j_call: TRBJ2-7; cdr3_nt: TGCGCCAGCAGCTTGGTAGTCAGTCCCTACGAGCAGTACTTC; cdr3_aa: CASSLVVSPYEQYF
clone_size: -; d_call: TRBD1; v_call: TRBV7-3; j_call: TRBJ2-4; cdr3_nt: TGTGCCAGCAGCCTAGACAGGGGGGACATTCAGTACTTC; cdr3_aa: CASSLDRGDIQYF
clone_size: -; d_call: -; v_call: TRBV5-1; j_call: TRBJ2-7; cdr3_nt: TGCGCCAGCAGCCAGAACGGGGCAAGCTACGAGCAGTACTTC; cdr3_aa: CASSQNGASYEQYF
clone_size: medium-sized; d_call: TRBD2; v_call: TRBV9; j_call: TRBJ2-3; cdr3_nt: TGTGCCAGCAGCGTAGAGACTAGCGTAGGAGATACGCAGTATTTT; cdr3_aa: CASSVETSVGDTQYF
clone_size: -; d_call: TRBD1; v_call: TRBV11-1; j_call: TRBJ1-1; cdr3_nt: TGTGCCAGCAGCTTAGAGACAGGGACCTCTGAAGCTTTCTTT; cdr3_aa: CASSLETGTSEAFF
clone_size: -; d_call: -; v_call: TRBV7-2; j_call: TRBJ2-7; cdr3_nt: TGTGCCAGCAGCTCCAACAGGGTATCCTACGAGCAGTACTTC; cdr3_aa: CASSSNRVSYEQYF
clone_size: -; d_call: -; v_call: TRBV30; j_call: TRBJ1-1; cdr3_nt: TGTGCCTGGAGTACCCAGACAGGGAACACTGAAGCTTTCTTT; cdr3_aa: CAWSTQTGNTEAFF
clone_size: -; d_call: -; v_call: TRBV29-1; j_call: TRBJ2-2; cdr3_nt: TGCAGCGTTGAGGGCCTCAACCCTGGGGAGCTGTTTTTT; cdr3_aa: CSVEGLNPGELFF
clone_size: -; d_call: -; v_call: TRBV27; j_call: TRBJ1-1; cdr3_nt: TGTGCCAGCAGTCTAGAATTGAACACTGAAGCTTTCTTT; cdr3_aa: CASSLELNTEAFF
clone_size: once; d_call: -; v_call: TRBV28; j_call: TRBJ2-1; cdr3_nt: TGTGCCAGCAGTTCATCCCGCAGAGAGCAGTTCTTC; cdr3_aa: CASSSSRREQFF
clone_size: once; d_call: -; v_call: TRBV19; j_call: TRBJ1-1; cdr3_nt: TGTGCCAGTAGTATCACAGGGATTGTGAACACTGAAGCTTTCTTT; cdr3_aa: CASSITGIVNTEAFF
clone_size: -; d_call: TRBD2; v_call: TRBV14; j_call: TRBJ2-1; cdr3_nt: TGTGCCAGCAGCCCTTCACTGGGACTAGCCCTTGCCTACAATGAGCAGTTCTTC; cdr3_aa: CASSPSLGLALAYNEQFF
clone_size: -; d_call: -; v_call: TRBV4-3; j_call: TRBJ2-7; cdr3_nt: TGCGCCAGCAGCCAAGATTTGGGGGGAGCCGGCTACGAGCAGTACTTC; cdr3_aa: CASSQDLGGAGYEQYF
clone_size: -; d_call: TRBD2; v_call: TRBV18; j_call: TRBJ2-1; cdr3_nt: TGTGCCAGCTCACCACACAGCGGGAGGGGTCATGAGCAGTTCTTC; cdr3_aa: CASSPHSGRGHEQFF
clone_size: -; d_call: TRBD1; v_call: TRBV7-2; j_call: TRBJ2-7; cdr3_nt: TGTGCCAGCAACAGGGACAGGGCCTACGAGCAGTACTTC; cdr3_aa: CASNRDRAYEQYF
clone_size: -; d_call: -; v_call: TRBV7-9; j_call: TRBJ2-5; cdr3_nt: TGTGCCAGCAGCTTAGCCACAGGGTCCGGAGAGACCCAGTACTTC; cdr3_aa: CASSLATGSGETQYF
clone_size: -; d_call: TRBD1; v_call: TRBV7-7; j_call: TRBJ2-1; cdr3_nt: TGTGCCAGCAGCTTAGATGGGACAGGGCCAAATGAGCAGTTCTTC; cdr3_aa: CASSLDGTGPNEQFF
clone_size: -; d_call: -; v_call: TRBV19; j_call: TRBJ1-1; cdr3_nt: TGTGCCAGTAGTAAACAGCCAAGGGACACTGAAGCTTTCTTT; cdr3_aa: CASSKQPRDTEAFF
clone_size: -; d_call: TRBD1; v_call: TRBV15; j_call: TRBJ2-1; cdr3_nt: TGTGCCACCAGCAGAGATCCAGGACAGGGAAGTGAGCAGTTCTTC; cdr3_aa: CATSRDPGQGSEQFF
clone_size: once; d_call: TRBD2; v_call: TRBV11-2; j_call: TRBJ2-3; cdr3_nt: TGTGCCAGCAGCCATCCCGGGACTAGCGGGAGTTCTCACACAGATACGCAGTATTTT; cdr3_aa: CASSHPGTSGSSHTDTQYF
clone_size: -; d_call: -; v_call: TRBV9; j_call: TRBJ2-1; cdr3_nt: TGTGCCAGCAGCGTAACCTCGCTTGAGGATGAGCAGTTCTTC; cdr3_aa: CASSVTSLEDEQFF
clone_size: -; d_call: -; v_call: TRBV27; j_call: TRBJ1-1; cdr3_nt: TGTGCCAGCAGTTTGTACTCCGCCGGGAGCCCTGAAGCTTTCTTT; cdr3_aa: CASSLYSAGSPEAFF
clone_size: -; d_call: -; v_call: TRBV9; j_call: TRBJ2-7; cdr3_nt: TGTGCCAGCAGCGTTCGCGGCGAGGGCCCTTACGAGCAGTACTTC; cdr3_aa: CASSVRGEGPYEQYF
clone_size: -; d_call: -; v_call: TRBV18; j_call: TRBJ2-7; cdr3_nt: TGTGCCAGCTCACCAGGGACGAGGGGCGAGCAGTACTTC; cdr3_aa: CASSPGTRGEQYF
clone_size: -; d_call: -; v_call: TRBV7-9; j_call: TRBJ2-1; cdr3_nt: TGTGCCAGCAGCTTAGTTGCGGGCGAGCAGTTCTTC; cdr3_aa: CASSLVAGEQFF
clone_size: -; d_call: TRBD1; v_call: TRBV29-1; j_call: TRBJ2-1; cdr3_nt: TGCAGCGTACAGGGGTTGCCCTACAATGAGCAGTTCTTC; cdr3_aa: CSVQGLPYNEQFF
clone_size: -; d_call: TRBD2; v_call: TRBV27; j_call: TRBJ2-1; cdr3_nt: TGTGCCAGCAGTTTGGGGACTAGCCTGAACAATGAGCAGTTCTTC; cdr3_aa: CASSLGTSLNNEQFF
clone_size: -; d_call: -; v_call: TRBV29-1; j_call: TRBJ2-7; cdr3_nt: TGCAGCGTTGAAGACTCGGATAGCGCCAGCTCCTACGAGCAGTACTTC; cdr3_aa: CSVEDSDSASSYEQYF
clone_size: few; d_call: -; v_call: TRBV4-1; j_call: TRBJ1-1; cdr3_nt: TGCGCCAGCAGCCAAACCAGGGTAGGCACTGAAGCTTTCTTT; cdr3_aa: CASSQTRVGTEAFF
clone_size: few; d_call: TRBD1; v_call: TRBV11-3; j_call: TRBJ1-3; cdr3_nt: TGTGCCAGCAGCCCGGGACAGGGCCCTGGAAACACCATATATTTT; cdr3_aa: CASSPGQGPGNTIYF
clone_size: -; d_call: -; v_call: TRBV28; j_call: TRBJ1-1; cdr3_nt: TGTGCCAGCAGGGGGAGGCCTGAAGCTTTCTTT; cdr3_aa: CASRGRPEAFF
clone_size: -; d_call: -; v_call: TRBV27; j_call: TRBJ2-7; cdr3_nt: TGTGCCAGCAGTGCAGGGCGCGAGCAGTACTTC; cdr3_aa: CASSAGREQYF
clone_size: once; d_call: -; v_call: TRBV28; j_call: TRBJ2-7; cdr3_nt: TGTGCCAGCAGACCTACAGGGTTTGGGGCCTCCTACGAGCAGTACTTC; cdr3_aa: CASRPTGFGASYEQYF
clone_size: -; d_call: -; v_call: TRBV7-7; j_call: TRBJ2-2; cdr3_nt: TGTGCCAGCAGTATAGGGAACACCGGGGAGCTGTTTTTT; cdr3_aa: CASSIGNTGELFF
clone_size: -; d_call: TRBD1; v_call: TRBV7-9; j_call: TRBJ1-4; cdr3_nt: TGTGCCAGCAGGGAGAGGGGGCCTAAGGGGGTATTGGTAGTTGAAAAACTGTTTTTT; cdr3_aa: CASRERGPKGVLVVEKLFF